These T cell receptor beta chains were read from a single sample in a study of long-term antiretroviral therapy in people with HIV. Data came from immunoSEQ multiplex PCR; TCRdb stores just in-frame clones and leaves some out. The sample contains roughly 28,000 clones, around 86% of which appear only once. The sequencing used unsorted PBMCs, collected 2.9 years after starting antiretroviral therapy. These receptors were obtained from a man aged 50 or older with HIV. CDR3s include the opening cysteine and the closing phenylalanine or tryptophan. Fields, in order: V gene, clone size, J gene, D gene, CDR3 DNA, CDR3 protein. D genes are given only for firm matches. The size entry is marked missing in some rows and otherwise reads once, few, many or a size class.

>TRBV7-3|NA|TRBJ2-2|TRBD2
TGTGCCAGCAGCTATGGGACTAGCGGGGTTAGCACCGGGGAGCTGTTTTTT
CASSYGTSGVSTGELFF
>TRBV2|NA|TRBJ1-6|NA
TGTGCCAGCAGTTTCTACCGGACACCTAATTCACCCCTCCACTTT
CASSFYRTPNSPLHF
>TRBV7-2|NA|TRBJ2-1|NA
TGTGCCAGCAGCTCCGGACTAGAGCAGTTCTTC
CASSSGLEQFF
>TRBV5-1|NA|TRBJ1-3|NA
TGCGCCAGCAGCCCCCCCCCGGGGGTTGTGTCTGGAAACACCATATATTTT
CASSPPPGVVSGNTIYF
>TRBV21-1|NA|TRBJ2-7|NA
TGTGCCAGCAGCACCGGAGGGGGGCGCGAGCAGTACTTC
CASSTGGGREQYF
>TRBV18|NA|TRBJ1-1|TRBD1
TGTGCCAGCTCACCTTCGGACAGGGGCACTGAAGCTTTCTTT
CASSPSDRGTEAFF
>TRBV13|once|TRBJ2-3|NA
TGTGCCAGCAGCCCCGAAGGGGCAGATACGCAGTATTTT
CASSPEGADTQYF
>TRBV27|NA|TRBJ2-3|TRBD2
TGTGCCAGCAGTTTAGTCGGGGGGGTCACAGATACGCAGTATTTT
CASSLVGGVTDTQYF
>TRBV5-1|NA|TRBJ1-1|TRBD1
TGCGCCAGCAGCCTCGACAGGGTGAGCACTGAAGCTTTCTTT
CASSLDRVSTEAFF
>TRBV5-1|NA|TRBJ2-7|TRBD1
TGCGCCAGCAGCCCGGGGACAGTATCCCCCTACGAGCAGTACTTC
CASSPGTVSPYEQYF
>TRBV6-4|few|TRBJ1-1|NA
TGTGCCAGCAGTGACTCGACGAACACTGAAGCTTTCTTT
CASSDSTNTEAFF
>TRBV7-2|NA|TRBJ2-2|NA
TGTGCCAGCAGCACGCGACAGGCCTCGGCCACCGGGGAGCTGTTTTTT
CASSTRQASATGELFF
>TRBV4-1|few|TRBJ2-7|TRBD2
TGCGCCAGCAGCCAAGGGCTAGCGGGGGAGCAGTACTTC
CASSQGLAGEQYF
>TRBV9|NA|TRBJ1-2|TRBD1
TGTGCCAGCAGCGGGGGATCGGGACAGCTTGGCTACACCTTC
CASSGGSGQLGYTF
>TRBV10-3|NA|TRBJ1-5|TRBD1
TGTGCCATCAGGGGGGACAGGGAGGATCAGCCCCAGCATTTT
CAIRGDREDQPQHF
>TRBV11-2|NA|TRBJ2-1|TRBD2
TGTGCCAGCAGCTTTACCACCGGGACTAGCAACAATGAGCAGTTCTTC
CASSFTTGTSNNEQFF
>TRBV7-2|NA|TRBJ2-2|NA
TGTGCCAGCAGCTTAGCGCTAGCCGGCGGGGAGCTGTTTTTT
CASSLALAGGELFF
>TRBV27|NA|TRBJ2-2|TRBD1
TGTGCCAGCAGTTTATCGGGACAGGGTTTTACCGGGGAGCTGTTTTTT
CASSLSGQGFTGELFF
>TRBV7-3|NA|TRBJ2-2|NA
TGTGCCAGCAGCCGGCGGAACTCAGGGGCAGGGGAGCTGTTTTTT
CASSRRNSGAGELFF
>TRBV9|NA|TRBJ2-1|TRBD2
TGTGCCAGCAGCGTAGTAGCTAGCGGGGGTTCTGGTGAGCAGTTCTTC
CASSVVASGGSGEQFF
>TRBV7-9|NA|TRBJ1-2|TRBD1
TGTGCCAGCACCTATGAAGGGACAGGGCTACAAGGTTTTGGCTACACCTTC
CASTYEGTGLQGFGYTF
>TRBV18|NA|TRBJ2-1|NA
TGTGCCACCTCAGGGGGGAGCTCCTACAATGAGCAGTTCTTC
CATSGGSSYNEQFF
>TRBV9|NA|TRBJ2-1|NA
TGTGCCAGCAGCGTAGATACGGACGGTGGACAGTTCTTC
CASSVDTDGGQFF
>TRBV4-3|once|TRBJ1-1|TRBD1
TGCGCCAGCAGCCGACTCGGACAGGGGTGGACTGAAGCTTTCTTT
CASSRLGQGWTEAFF
>TRBV9|NA|TRBJ2-4|TRBD2
TGTGCCAGCAGCGTTTCTAGCGGGGGGGCGAACATTCAGTACTTC
CASSVSSGGANIQYF
>TRBV7-2|NA|TRBJ1-5|NA
TGTGCCAGCACCCCTTGGAGGGGGTCCCAGCCCCAGCATTTT
CASTPWRGSQPQHF
>TRBV7-9|NA|TRBJ2-5|NA
TGTGCCAGCAGCTATCAAGGCCCGACCCAGTACTTC
CASSYQGPTQYF
>TRBV10-3|NA|TRBJ2-2|TRBD2
TGTGCCATCAGTGAGTCGTCTAGCGGGGGACGATACACCGGGGAGCTGTTTTTT
CAISESSSGGRYTGELFF
>TRBV2|NA|TRBJ2-3|TRBD2
TGTGCCAGCAGTGAAAGGGGACTAGCGGGGACTCCAACAGATACGCAGTATTTT
CASSERGLAGTPTDTQYF
>TRBV6-1|NA|TRBJ2-5|TRBD1
TGTGCCAGCAGCCCCCGGGACAGACTCCAAGAGACCCAGTACTTC
CASSPRDRLQETQYF
>TRBV4-3|NA|TRBJ1-1|NA
TGCGCCAGCAGCCAAGATCTCGCCAGGCAGAGCACTGAAGCTTTCTTT
CASSQDLARQSTEAFF
>TRBV10-2|few|TRBJ2-1|NA
TGCGCCAGCAGTGTGACGGGGGCCTACAATGAGCAGTTCTTC
CASSVTGAYNEQFF
>TRBV28|NA|TRBJ1-1|TRBD1
TGTGCCAGCAGTCAAAGGGGGCGCCGGGAAGTGGCTTTCTTT
CASSQRGRREVAFF
>TRBV27|once|TRBJ1-4|NA
TGTGCCAGCAGTTTTGTACCCAATAATGAAAAACTGTTTTTT
CASSFVPNNEKLFF
>TRBV5-6|NA|TRBJ2-1|NA
TGTGCCAGCAGCTTGGCCGGCTACTACAATGAGCAGTTCTTC
CASSLAGYYNEQFF
>TRBV9|NA|TRBJ2-1|TRBD2
TGTGCCAGCAGTCGTAGCGGGAGCTCCTACAATGAGCAGTTCTTC
CASSRSGSSYNEQFF
>TRBV5-1|NA|TRBJ1-2|TRBD1
TGCGCCAGCAGCTTGGTTGGAGGGGGCGGTGGCTACACCTTC
CASSLVGGGGGYTF
>TRBV7-9|NA|TRBJ2-3|NA
TGTGCCAGCAGCCGTAGGGGTATCACAGATACGCAGTATTTT
CASSRRGITDTQYF
>TRBV28|NA|TRBJ1-4|NA
TGTGCCAGCAGTCTTGGGTTTGGGGGGTGGGTGTTTTTT
CASSLGFGGWVFF
>TRBV4-3|NA|TRBJ1-3|NA
TGCGCCAGCAGCTCAGGGATGAGTGGAAACACCATATATTTT
CASSSGMSGNTIYF
>TRBV2|NA|TRBJ2-3|TRBD2
TGTGCCAGCAGACGGGAGGGGCTATGGGATACGCAGTATTTT
CASRREGLWDTQYF
>TRBV5-6|NA|TRBJ1-5|NA
TGTGCCAGCAGCTTTGCTAGGGATTACCAGCCCCAGCATTTT
CASSFARDYQPQHF
>TRBV5-4|NA|TRBJ2-7|NA
TGTGCCAGCAGCCTTTCGCACTACGAGCAGTACTTC
CASSLSHYEQYF
>TRBV27|NA|TRBJ1-1|NA
TGTGCCAGCAGCTTTTCAGGGATGTGGAACACTGAAGCTTTCTTT
CASSFSGMWNTEAFF
>TRBV29-1|NA|TRBJ2-7|NA
TGCAGCGCCCGTGGGGGACGGTCGGACGAGCAGTACTTC
CSARGGRSDEQYF
>TRBV28|few|TRBJ1-1|NA
TGTGCCAGCAGTCCTCAAGGGGTCAGGAAGGCTTTCTTT
CASSPQGVRKAFF
>TRBV7-3|NA|TRBJ2-4|TRBD2
TGTGCCAGCAGCTTAAGTCAAGCGGGGGCGGGAAACATTCAGTACTTC
CASSLSQAGAGNIQYF
>TRBV28|few|TRBJ1-1|NA
TGTGCCAGCAGACGCGACAGGATCACTGAAGCTTTCTTT
CASRRDRITEAFF
>TRBV19|NA|TRBJ1-1|NA
TGTGCCAGTAGTAAAGGGGTGGTGACTGAAGCTTTCTTT
CASSKGVVTEAFF
>TRBV7-8|NA|TRBJ2-5|TRBD1
TGTGCCAGCAGCTTAGTAACCGGACAGGGTATGGAGACCCAGTACTTC
CASSLVTGQGMETQYF